A selection of T cell receptor beta chains follows, all from one sample in a study of shared clonotypes between healthy human individuals. The table came from immunoSEQ multiplex PCR; TCRdb's copy has only in-frame clones and leaves some out. The data contain some 380,000 clones, 95% to 97% of them seen just once; the ten biggest clones take up 0.25% to 0.35%. What was sequenced was memory CD8+ T cells sorted from blood. The origin of the receptors is a man aged 25 to 40 in good health. Each CDR3 is given with its conserved first and last residue. D genes are given only for firm matches. Only part of the rows carry a size: once, few, many, or a class if the clone is expanded.

clone_size,v_call,j_call,cdr3_length,d_call,cdr3_aa,cdr3_nt
-,TRBV4-2,TRBJ1-5,13,-,CASSQDSNQPQHF,TGTGCCAGCAGCCAAGATAGCAATCAGCCCCAGCATTTT
once,TRBV6-5,TRBJ2-2,13,-,CASSKGDTRWLFF,TGTGCCAGCAGCAAAGGGGATACGAGGTGGCTGTTTTTT
-,TRBV30,TRBJ2-1,12,-,CAWSELVVEQFF,TGTGCCTGGAGCGAACTAGTGGTTGAGCAGTTCTTC
-,TRBV12-5,TRBJ1-2,15,TRBD1,CASGPWTGPAGGYTF,TGTGCTAGTGGTCCTTGGACAGGGCCGGCGGGGGGCTACACCTTC
-,TRBV5-1,TRBJ2-7,14,-,CASSSRGRDYEQYF,TGCGCCAGCAGCTCGCGGGGCCGCGACTACGAGCAGTACTTC
few,TRBV20-1,TRBJ2-5,10,-,CSAREETQYF,TGCAGTGCTAGGGAAGAGACCCAGTACTTC
-,TRBV9,TRBJ2-1,16,TRBD2,CASSVGLAGGFNEQFF,TGTGCCAGCAGCGTAGGCCTAGCGGGAGGGTTTAATGAGCAGTTCTTC
-,TRBV5-4,TRBJ2-1,16,TRBD2,CASSLATSGRDNEQFF,TGTGCCAGCAGCTTGGCTACTAGCGGGAGGGACAATGAGCAGTTCTTC
-,TRBV27,TRBJ1-3,10,-,CAGLRDTIYF,TGTGCCGGATTACGGGACACCATATATTTT
-,TRBV28,TRBJ1-2,13,TRBD1,CASSWVRGYGYTF,TGTGCCAGCAGTTGGGTCAGGGGGTATGGCTACACCTTC
-,TRBV30,TRBJ1-1,13,-,CAVPGRGNTEAFF,TGTGCGGTTCCGGGACGGGGGAACACTGAAGCTTTCTTT
-,TRBV2,TRBJ2-5,15,TRBD2,CASRLAGAFQETQYF,TGTGCCAGCCGGCTAGCGGGGGCCTTCCAAGAGACCCAGTACTTC
-,TRBV27,TRBJ2-7,16,-,CASSKGGGGLSYEQYF,TGTGCCAGCTCGAAAGGGGGCGGGGGTCTCTCCTACGAGCAGTACTTC
-,TRBV4-2,TRBJ2-7,15,-,CASSQEPLSGWEQYF,TGTGCCAGCAGCCAAGAACCTCTAAGTGGATGGGAGCAGTACTTC
-,TRBV4-1,TRBJ2-1,17,-,CASSKGRAGSSYNEQFF,TGCGCCAGCAGCAAGGGGCGGGCGGGGAGCTCCTACAATGAGCAGTTCTTC
-,TRBV6-1,TRBJ2-7,15,-,CASTYTPGYSYEQYF,TGTGCCAGCACCTACACCCCAGGGTATTCCTACGAGCAGTACTTC
-,TRBV11-2,TRBJ1-2,14,TRBD1,CASSVDRGRKGYTF,TGTGCCAGCAGCGTCGACAGGGGGAGGAAGGGCTACACCTTC
-,TRBV11-3,TRBJ2-1,17,TRBD2,CASSLAEREESYNEQFF,TGTGCCAGCAGCTTAGCGGAGCGGGAGGAATCCTACAATGAGCAGTTCTTC
-,TRBV28,TRBJ2-7,14,-,CASRDREGSYEQYF,TGTGCCAGCCGAGACAGGGAGGGGTCCTACGAGCAGTACTTC
-,TRBV5-6,TRBJ1-1,15,-,CASSLIGGMNTEAFF,TGTGCCAGCAGCTTAATTGGGGGCATGAACACTGAAGCTTTCTTT
-,TRBV30,TRBJ2-7,13,-,CAWSAGIPYEQYF,TGTGCCTGGAGCGCTGGCATCCCCTACGAGCAGTACTTC
-,TRBV27,TRBJ1-1,14,-,CASRSTFGATEAFF,TGTGCCAGCAGGTCAACCTTTGGGGCCACTGAAGCTTTCTTT
-,TRBV25-1,TRBJ2-7,15,TRBD1,CASSEYKGQGYEQYF,TGTGCCAGCAGTGAATACAAGGGACAGGGCTACGAGCAGTACTTC
-,TRBV5-1,TRBJ2-2,17,-,CASSFRSVGRNTGELFF,TGCGCCAGCAGCTTTCGGTCCGTCGGGAGGAACACCGGGGAGCTGTTTTTT
-,TRBV23-1,TRBJ1-2,11,-,CASSRVYGYTF,TGCGCCAGCAGTCGTGTCTATGGCTACACCTTC
-,TRBV28,TRBJ2-1,15,TRBD1,CASSLGGTGRNEQFF,TGTGCCAGCAGTTTGGGCGGGACAGGGAGGAATGAGCAGTTCTTC
-,TRBV6-5,TRBJ2-7,14,TRBD2,CASSYSGRGYEQYF,TGTGCCAGCAGTTATAGCGGGAGGGGGTACGAGCAGTACTTC
-,TRBV29-1,TRBJ2-3,20,TRBD2,CSVEESRLAGAEEGTDTQYF,TGCAGCGTTGAAGAATCGAGACTAGCGGGAGCGGAGGAGGGCACAGATACGCAGTATTTT
-,TRBV5-4,TRBJ2-1,15,-,CASSLGTKYYNEQFF,TGTGCCAGCAGCTTAGGGACAAAATACTACAATGAGCAGTTCTTC
-,TRBV19,TRBJ2-5,12,-,CASSIMGATQYF,TGTGCCAGTAGTATAATGGGGGCGACCCAGTACTTC
-,TRBV7-9,TRBJ2-2,17,-,CASRDRQGSFGTGELFF,TGTGCCAGCAGAGACCGGCAAGGGTCTTTTGGGACCGGGGAGCTGTTTTTT
-,TRBV10-1,TRBJ2-7,12,-,CASRDGTYEQYF,TGCGCCAGTCGGGACGGGACCTACGAGCAGTACTTC
once,TRBV6-1,TRBJ2-1,12,TRBD2,CASSWTSGRKFF,TGTGCCAGCAGTTGGACTAGCGGGAGGAAGTTCTTC
-,TRBV5-4,TRBJ2-3,14,-,CASSFSPITDTQYF,TGTGCCAGCAGCTTCTCTCCCATCACAGATACGCAGTATTTT
-,TRBV5-4,TRBJ2-7,18,TRBD1,CASSSSMFRDRGNYEQYF,TGTGCCAGCAGCTCTAGCATGTTCCGGGACAGGGGGAACTACGAGCAGTACTTC
-,TRBV28,TRBJ2-1,13,-,CASSLDGNNEQFF,TGTGCCAGCAGTCTGGACGGGAACAATGAGCAGTTCTTC
-,TRBV9,TRBJ2-1,15,-,CASSVFERPYNEQFF,TGTGCCAGCAGCGTATTCGAGCGTCCCTACAATGAGCAGTTCTTC
-,TRBV7-6,TRBJ1-1,16,-,CASSLVGGPGNSEAFF,TGTGCCAGCAGCTTAGTAGGGGGACCGGGGAACTCTGAAGCTTTCTTT
-,TRBV6-6,TRBJ2-7,15,TRBD2,CASSKISGRSDEQYF,TGTGCCAGCAGTAAAATCAGCGGGAGGAGCGACGAGCAGTACTTC
-,TRBV11-3,TRBJ2-1,12,-,CASSDRDHEQFF,TGTGCCAGCAGTGACCGAGACCATGAGCAGTTCTTC
-,TRBV9,TRBJ2-7,14,TRBD2,CASSPGRVSYEQYF,TGTGCCAGCAGCCCTGGGAGGGTCTCCTACGAGCAGTACTTC
-,TRBV10-3,TRBJ2-6,15,-,CAIRGMGSGANVLTF,TGTGCCATCAGGGGGATGGGGTCTGGGGCCAACGTCCTGACTTTC
few,TRBV5-1,TRBJ1-4,14,-,CASSLGATNEKLFF,TGCGCCAGCAGCTTGGGGGCAACTAATGAAAAACTGTTTTTT
-,TRBV20-1,TRBJ2-7,11,-,CSAGKAYEQYF,TGCAGTGCGGGAAAAGCGTACGAGCAGTACTTC
-,TRBV30,TRBJ2-3,15,TRBD2,CAWSVLAGGTDTQYF,TGTGCCTGGAGTGTGCTAGCGGGAGGCACAGATACGCAGTATTTT
-,TRBV2,TRBJ2-3,18,TRBD2,CASSPTSGRPPFTDTQYF,TGTGCCAGCAGTCCGACTAGCGGGAGGCCACCGTTCACAGATACGCAGTATTTT
-,TRBV28,TRBJ2-7,14,TRBD1,CASSRTGLSYEQYF,TGTGCCAGCAGTCGGACAGGATTATCCTACGAGCAGTACTTC
-,TRBV6-1,TRBJ2-3,15,-,CASSEGGSGADTQYF,TGTGCCAGCAGTGAAGGAGGGAGTGGGGCGGATACGCAGTATTTT
-,TRBV10-1,TRBJ2-3,16,-,CASSETIGESTDTQYF,TGCGCCAGCAGTGAGACAATTGGGGAGAGCACAGATACGCAGTATTTT
-,TRBV27,TRBJ1-1,15,TRBD1,CASSLRLQGQGSAFF,TGTGCCAGCAGTTTAAGGCTTCAGGGACAGGGTTCAGCTTTCTTT
-,TRBV30,TRBJ1-5,12,-,CAWGQIWASRHF,TGTGCCTGGGGACAGATCTGGGCCAGCAGGCATTTT
-,TRBV30,TRBJ2-1,13,-,CAWSVLMVNEQFF,TGTGCCTGGAGTGTACTTATGGTCAATGAGCAGTTCTTC
-,TRBV19,TRBJ2-3,14,TRBD1,CASRRTGGPDTQYF,TGTGCCAGTAGACGGACAGGGGGCCCAGATACGCAGTATTTT
-,TRBV15,TRBJ2-7,13,TRBD1,CATSRGDSYEQYF,TGTGCCACCAGCAGAGGGGACAGCTACGAGCAGTACTTC